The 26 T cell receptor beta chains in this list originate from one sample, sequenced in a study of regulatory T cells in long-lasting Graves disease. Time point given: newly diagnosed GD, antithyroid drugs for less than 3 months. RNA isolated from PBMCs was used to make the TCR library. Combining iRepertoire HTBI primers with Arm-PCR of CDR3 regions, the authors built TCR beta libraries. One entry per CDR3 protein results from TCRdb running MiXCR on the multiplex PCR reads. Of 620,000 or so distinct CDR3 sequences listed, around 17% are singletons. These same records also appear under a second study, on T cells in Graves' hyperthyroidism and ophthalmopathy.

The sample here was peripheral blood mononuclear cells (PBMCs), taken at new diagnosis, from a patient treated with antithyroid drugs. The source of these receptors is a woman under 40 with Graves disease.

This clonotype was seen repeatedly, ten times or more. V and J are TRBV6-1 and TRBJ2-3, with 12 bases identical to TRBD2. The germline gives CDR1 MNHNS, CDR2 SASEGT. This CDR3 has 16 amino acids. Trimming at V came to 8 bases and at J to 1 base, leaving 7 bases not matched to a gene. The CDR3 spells CASFTSGRWGTDTQYF. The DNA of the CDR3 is TGTGCCAGCTTTACTAGCGGGAGGTGGGGCACAGATACGCAGTATTTT.

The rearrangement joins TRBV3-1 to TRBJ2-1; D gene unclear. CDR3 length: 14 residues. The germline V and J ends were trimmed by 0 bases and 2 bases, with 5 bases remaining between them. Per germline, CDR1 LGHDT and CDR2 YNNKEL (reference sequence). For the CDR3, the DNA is TGTGCCAGCAGCCAAGACAATCCCTACAATGAGCAGTTCTTC. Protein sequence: CASSQDNPYNEQFF.

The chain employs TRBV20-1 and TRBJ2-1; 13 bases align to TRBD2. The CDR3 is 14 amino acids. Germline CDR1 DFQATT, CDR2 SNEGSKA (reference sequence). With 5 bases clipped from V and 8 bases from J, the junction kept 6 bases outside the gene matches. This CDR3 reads CSARTSGSQDEQFF. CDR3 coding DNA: TGCAGTGCTCGGACTAGCGGGAGTCAGGATGAGCAGTTCTTC.

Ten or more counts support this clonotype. CDR3 nucleotides: TGTGCCAGCACGGGACAGGGAATCCCCTACGAGCAGTACTTC. Translation: CASTGQGIPYEQYF. The rearrangement links TRBV27 to TRBJ2-7; 9 bases match TRBD1. Germline V gene sequence: CDR1 MNHEY, CDR2 SMNVEV (reference sequence). This CDR3 comprises 14 residues. The J segment lost 2 bases and the V segment lost 7 bases, leaving 6 bases of the junction unmatched.

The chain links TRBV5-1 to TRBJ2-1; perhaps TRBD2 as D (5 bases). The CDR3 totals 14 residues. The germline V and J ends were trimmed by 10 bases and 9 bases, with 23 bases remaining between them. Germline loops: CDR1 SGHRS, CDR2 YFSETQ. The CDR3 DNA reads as TGCGCCTCGACGGACGTTGCGGGCCGAACTGAGCAGTTCTTC. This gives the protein CASTDVAGRTEQFF.

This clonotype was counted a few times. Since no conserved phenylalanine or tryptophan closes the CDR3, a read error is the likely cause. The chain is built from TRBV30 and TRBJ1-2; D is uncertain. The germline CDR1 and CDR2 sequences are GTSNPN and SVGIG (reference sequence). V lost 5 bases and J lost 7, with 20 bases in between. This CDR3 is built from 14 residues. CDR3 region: CAWQGAWEGGGYTL. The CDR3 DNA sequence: TGTGCCTGGCAAGGTGCATGGGAAGGCGGTGGCTACACCCTC.

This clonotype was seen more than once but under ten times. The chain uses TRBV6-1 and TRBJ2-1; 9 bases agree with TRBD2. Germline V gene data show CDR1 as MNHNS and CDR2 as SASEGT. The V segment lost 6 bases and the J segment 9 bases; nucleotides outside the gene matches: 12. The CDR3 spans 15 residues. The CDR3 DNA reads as TGTGCCAGCAGAATATTGGGACTAGCTTGGGGTGAGCAGTTCTTC. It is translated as CASRILGLAWGEQFF.

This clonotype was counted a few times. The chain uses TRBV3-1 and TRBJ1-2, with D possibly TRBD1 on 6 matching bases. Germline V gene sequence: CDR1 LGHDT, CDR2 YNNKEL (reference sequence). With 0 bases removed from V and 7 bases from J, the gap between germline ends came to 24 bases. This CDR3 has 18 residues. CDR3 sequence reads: CASSQDFVRVGGSSGYTF. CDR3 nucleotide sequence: TGTGCCAGCAGCCAAGATTTTGTACGAGTCGGGGGCTCCTCTGGCTACACCTTC. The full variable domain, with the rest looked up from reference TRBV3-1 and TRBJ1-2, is DTAVSQTPKYLVTQMGNDKSIKCEQNLGHDTMYWYKQDSKKFLKIMFSYNNKELIINETVPNRFSPKSPDKAHLNLHINSLELGDSAVYFCASSQDFVRVGGSSGYTFGSGTRLTVV.

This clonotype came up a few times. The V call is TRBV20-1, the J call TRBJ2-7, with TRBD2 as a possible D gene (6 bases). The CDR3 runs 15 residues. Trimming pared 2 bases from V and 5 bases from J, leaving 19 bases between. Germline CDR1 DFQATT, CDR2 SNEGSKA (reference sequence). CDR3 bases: TGCAGTGCTAGAACGCGACTAGTGCGTGTCGACGAGCAGTACTTC. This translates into CSARTRLVRVDEQYF.

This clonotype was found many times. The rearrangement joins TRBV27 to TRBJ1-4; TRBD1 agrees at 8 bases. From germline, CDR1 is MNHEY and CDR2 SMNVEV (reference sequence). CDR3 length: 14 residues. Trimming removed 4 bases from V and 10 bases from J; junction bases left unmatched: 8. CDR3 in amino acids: CASSSTGAMGKLFF. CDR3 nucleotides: TGTGCCAGCAGTTCGACAGGGGCAATGGGAAAACTGTTTTTT.

DNA for the CDR3: TGCAGTGCTCGAACTTTGGGGGCGGGCAATCAGCCCCAGCATTTT. Translated: CSARTLGAGNQPQHF. This chain uses TRBV20-1 with TRBJ1-5; a weak D match, TRBD1 (6 bases). Between the trimmed V and J ends, which lost 5 bases and 2 bases, there was a span of 16 bases. Per germline, CDR1 DFQATT and CDR2 SNEGSKA (reference sequence). The CDR3 totals 15 residues.

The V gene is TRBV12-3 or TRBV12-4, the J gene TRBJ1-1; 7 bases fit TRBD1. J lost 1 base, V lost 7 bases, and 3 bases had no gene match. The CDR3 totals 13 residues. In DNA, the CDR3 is TGTGCCAGCACCAGGGGGGCGAACACTGAAGCTTTCTTT. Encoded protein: CASTRGANTEAFF.

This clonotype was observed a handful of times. CDR3 DNA sequence: TGTGCCAGCACGTCAGGGAGGTACGACTATGGCTACACCTTC. This translates into CASTSGRYDYGYTF. The genes are TRBV9 and TRBJ1-2; D is perhaps TRBD1 (5 bases). Trimming removed 6 bases at V and 3 bases at J, with 15 bases between. CDR1 and CDR2 from the germline V gene are SGDLS and YYNGEE. This CDR3 spans 14 amino acids.

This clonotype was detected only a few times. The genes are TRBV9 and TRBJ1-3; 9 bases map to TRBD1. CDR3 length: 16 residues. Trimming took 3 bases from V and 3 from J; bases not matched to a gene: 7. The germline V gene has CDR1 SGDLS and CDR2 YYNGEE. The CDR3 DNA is TGTGCCAGCAGCGCGGACAGGGGCACCTTTGGAAACACCATATATTTT. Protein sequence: CASSADRGTFGNTIYF.

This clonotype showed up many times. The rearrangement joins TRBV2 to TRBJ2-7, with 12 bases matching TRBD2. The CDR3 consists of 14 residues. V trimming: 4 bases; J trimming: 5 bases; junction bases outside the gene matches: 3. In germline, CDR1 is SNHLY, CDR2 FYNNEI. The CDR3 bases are TGTGCCAGCAGTGGACTAGCGGGAGCCCACGAGCAGTACTTC. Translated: CASSGLAGAHEQYF.

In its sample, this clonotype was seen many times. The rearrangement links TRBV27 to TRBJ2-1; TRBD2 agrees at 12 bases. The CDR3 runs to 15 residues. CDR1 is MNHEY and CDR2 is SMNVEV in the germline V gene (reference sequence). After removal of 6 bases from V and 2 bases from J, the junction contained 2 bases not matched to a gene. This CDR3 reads CASRPSGRAYNEQFF. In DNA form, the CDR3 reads TGTGCCAGCAGGCCTAGCGGGAGGGCCTACAATGAGCAGTTCTTC.

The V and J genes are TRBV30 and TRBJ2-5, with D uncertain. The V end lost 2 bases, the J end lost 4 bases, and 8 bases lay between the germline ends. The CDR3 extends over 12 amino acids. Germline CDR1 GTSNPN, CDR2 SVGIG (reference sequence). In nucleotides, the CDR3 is TGTGCCTGGAGTTCTGGAGCAGAGACCCAGTACTTC. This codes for CAWSSGAETQYF.

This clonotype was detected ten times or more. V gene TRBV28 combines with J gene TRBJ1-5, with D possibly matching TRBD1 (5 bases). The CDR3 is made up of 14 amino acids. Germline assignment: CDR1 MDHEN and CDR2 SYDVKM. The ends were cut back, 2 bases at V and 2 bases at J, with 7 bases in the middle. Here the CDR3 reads CASSLIGGNQPQHF. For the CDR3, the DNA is TGTGCCAGCAGTTTAATAGGGGGCAATCAGCCCCAGCATTTT.

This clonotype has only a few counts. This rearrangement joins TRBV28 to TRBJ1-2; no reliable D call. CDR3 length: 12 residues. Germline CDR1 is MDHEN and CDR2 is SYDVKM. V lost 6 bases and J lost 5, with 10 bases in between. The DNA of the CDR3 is TGTGCCAGCAGCCCCAGCTTATATGGCTACACCTTC. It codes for CASSPSLYGYTF.

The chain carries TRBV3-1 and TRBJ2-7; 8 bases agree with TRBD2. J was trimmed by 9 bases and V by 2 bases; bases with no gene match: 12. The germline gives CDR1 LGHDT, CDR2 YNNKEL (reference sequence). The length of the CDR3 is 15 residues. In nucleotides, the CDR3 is TGTGCCAGCAGCCAATCCAGCGGGAGACCCATTGGGCAGTACTTC. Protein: CASSQSSGRPIGQYF.

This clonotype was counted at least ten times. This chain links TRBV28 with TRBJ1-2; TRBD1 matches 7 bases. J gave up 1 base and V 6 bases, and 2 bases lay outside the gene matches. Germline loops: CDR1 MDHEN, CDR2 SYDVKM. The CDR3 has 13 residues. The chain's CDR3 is CASRDRVNYGYTF. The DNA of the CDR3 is TGTGCCAGCAGAGACAGGGTTAACTATGGCTACACCTTC.

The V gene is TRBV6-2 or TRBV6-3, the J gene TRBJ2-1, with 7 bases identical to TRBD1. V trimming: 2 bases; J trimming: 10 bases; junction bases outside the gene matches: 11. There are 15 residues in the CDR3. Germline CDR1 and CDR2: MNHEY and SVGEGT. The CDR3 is CASSYEPTGAYEQFF. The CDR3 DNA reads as TGTGCCAGCAGTTACGAACCTACAGGGGCCTACGAGCAGTTCTTC.

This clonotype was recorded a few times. DNA of the CDR3: TGTGCCAGCAGCGTCGACTGGTACAATGAGCAGTTCTTC. Its translation is CASSVDWYNEQFF. The chain is built from TRBV9 and TRBJ2-1, with D unclear. With 2 bases removed from V and 4 bases from J, the gap between germline ends came to 7 bases. There are 13 residues in the CDR3. In germline, CDR1 is SGDLS, CDR2 YYNGEE.

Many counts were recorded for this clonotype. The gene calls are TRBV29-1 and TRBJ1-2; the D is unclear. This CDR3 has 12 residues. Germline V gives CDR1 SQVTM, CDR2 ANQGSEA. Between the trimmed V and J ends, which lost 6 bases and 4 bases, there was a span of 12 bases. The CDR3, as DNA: TGCAGCGTCGTAGATTGGAGCTATGGCTACACCTTC. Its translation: CSVVDWSYGYTF. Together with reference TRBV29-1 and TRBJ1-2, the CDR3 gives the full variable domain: SAVISQKPSRDICQRGTSLTIQCQVDSQVTMMFWYRQQPGQSLTLIATANQGSEATYESGFVIDKFPISRPNLTFSTLTVSNMSPEDSSIYLCSVVDWSYGYTFGSGTRLTVV.

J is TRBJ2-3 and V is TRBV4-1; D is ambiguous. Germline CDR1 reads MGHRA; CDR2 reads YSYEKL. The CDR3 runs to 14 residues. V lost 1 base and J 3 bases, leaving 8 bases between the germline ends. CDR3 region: CASSQVGITDTQYF. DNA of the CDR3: TGCGCCAGCAGCCAAGTTGGGATTACAGATACGCAGTATTTT.

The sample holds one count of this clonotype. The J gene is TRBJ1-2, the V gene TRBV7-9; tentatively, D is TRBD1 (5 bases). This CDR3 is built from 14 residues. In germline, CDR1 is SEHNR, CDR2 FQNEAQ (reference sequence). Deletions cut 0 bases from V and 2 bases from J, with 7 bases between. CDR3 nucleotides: TGTGCCAGCAGCTTAGCGGACAACAACTATGGCTACACCTTC. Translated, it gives CASSLADNNYGYTF.